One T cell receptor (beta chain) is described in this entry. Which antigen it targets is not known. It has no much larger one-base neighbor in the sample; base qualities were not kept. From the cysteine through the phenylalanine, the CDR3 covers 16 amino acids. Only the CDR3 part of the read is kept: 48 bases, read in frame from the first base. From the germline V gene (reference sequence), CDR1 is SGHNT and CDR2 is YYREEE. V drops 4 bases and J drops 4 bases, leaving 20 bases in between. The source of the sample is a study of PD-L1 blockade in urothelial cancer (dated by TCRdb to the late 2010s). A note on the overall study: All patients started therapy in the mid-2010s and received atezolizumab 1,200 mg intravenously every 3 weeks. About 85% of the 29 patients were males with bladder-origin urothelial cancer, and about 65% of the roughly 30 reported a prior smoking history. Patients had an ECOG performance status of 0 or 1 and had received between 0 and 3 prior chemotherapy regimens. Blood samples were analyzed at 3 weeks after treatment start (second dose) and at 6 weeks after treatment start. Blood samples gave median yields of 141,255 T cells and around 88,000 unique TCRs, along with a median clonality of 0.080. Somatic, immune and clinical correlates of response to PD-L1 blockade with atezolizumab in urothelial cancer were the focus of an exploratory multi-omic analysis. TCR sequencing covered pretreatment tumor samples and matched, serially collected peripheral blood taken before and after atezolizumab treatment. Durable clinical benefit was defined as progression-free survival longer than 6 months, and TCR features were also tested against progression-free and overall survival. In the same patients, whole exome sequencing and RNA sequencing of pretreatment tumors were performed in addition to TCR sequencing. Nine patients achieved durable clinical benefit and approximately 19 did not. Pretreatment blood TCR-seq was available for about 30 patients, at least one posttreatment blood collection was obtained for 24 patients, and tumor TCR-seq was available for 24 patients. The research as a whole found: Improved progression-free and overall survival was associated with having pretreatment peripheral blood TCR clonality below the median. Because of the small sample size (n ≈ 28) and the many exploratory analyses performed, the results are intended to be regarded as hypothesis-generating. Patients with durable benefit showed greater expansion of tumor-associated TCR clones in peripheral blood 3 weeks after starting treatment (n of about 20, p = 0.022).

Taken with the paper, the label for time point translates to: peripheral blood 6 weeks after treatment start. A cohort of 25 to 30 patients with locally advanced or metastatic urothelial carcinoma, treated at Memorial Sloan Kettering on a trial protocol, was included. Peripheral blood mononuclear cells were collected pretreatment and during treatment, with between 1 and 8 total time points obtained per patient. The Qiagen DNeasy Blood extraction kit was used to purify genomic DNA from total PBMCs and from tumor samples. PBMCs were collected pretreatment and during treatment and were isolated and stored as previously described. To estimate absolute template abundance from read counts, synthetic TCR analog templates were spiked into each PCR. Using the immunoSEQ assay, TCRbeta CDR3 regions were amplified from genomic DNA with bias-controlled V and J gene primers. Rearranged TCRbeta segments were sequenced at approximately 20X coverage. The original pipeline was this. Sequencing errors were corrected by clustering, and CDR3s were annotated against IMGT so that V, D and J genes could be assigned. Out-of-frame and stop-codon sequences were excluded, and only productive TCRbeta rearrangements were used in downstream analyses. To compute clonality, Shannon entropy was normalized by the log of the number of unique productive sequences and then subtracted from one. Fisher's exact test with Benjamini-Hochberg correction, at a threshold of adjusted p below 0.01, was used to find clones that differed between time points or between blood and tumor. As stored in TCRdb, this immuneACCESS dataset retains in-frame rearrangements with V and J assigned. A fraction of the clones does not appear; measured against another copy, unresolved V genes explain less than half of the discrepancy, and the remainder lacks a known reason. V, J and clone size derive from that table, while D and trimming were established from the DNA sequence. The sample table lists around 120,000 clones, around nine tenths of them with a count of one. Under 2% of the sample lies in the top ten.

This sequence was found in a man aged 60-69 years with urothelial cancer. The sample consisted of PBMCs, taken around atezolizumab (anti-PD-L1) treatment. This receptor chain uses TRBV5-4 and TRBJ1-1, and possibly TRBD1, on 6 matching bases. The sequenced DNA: TGTGCCAGCAGCCACGCGGGGGGCCGGGGTGGCACTGAAGCTTTCTTT. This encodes CASSHAGGRGGTEAFF.